This T cell receptor (beta chain) was sequenced for a study of Ad26.COV2.S vaccination and SARS-CoV-2 variants (dated by TCRdb to 2020 to 2023). Turning to the overall study: Donors in the vaccine arm were drawn from COV1001, a multicentre, randomized, double-blind, placebo-controlled phase I-IIa trial testing Ad26.COV2.S in healthy adults. Blinding of investigators to trial group allocation was maintained during experiments and outcome assessment. Participants in the trial were split at random into five groups of five each, receiving low-dose or high-dose Ad26.COV2.S once or twice, or else placebo on both occasions. Ad26.COV2.S was administered intramuscularly at 5 x 10^10 or 1 x 10^11 viral particles, either as a single shot or as two shots given 56 days apart. TCRbeta repertoire sequencing served as the tool for gauging how specific and how broad the SARS-CoV-2-reactive T cell receptors were following Ad26.COV2.S vaccination. A total of 32 samples were included in the TCR-sequenced set, comprising around 20 Ad26.COV2.S vaccine recipients, 5 placebo recipients and 8 SARS-CoV-2 convalescent individuals. Study-level results and caveats: The study was not powered for comparison of responses between vaccine doses or regimens. The authors noted that the TCR breadth and depth analyses may have underestimated total T cell responses. Vaccine and placebo recipients had similar non-spike TCR breadth, a finding consistent with the vaccine containing only spike. After vaccination, substantial breadth of spike-specific CD8+ and CD4+ T cell responses was reported. Compared with placebo recipients, Ad26.COV2.S recipients showed higher spike-specific TCR breadth (P = 0.0014).

The treatment or condition label, as the study defines it: some 20 received Ad26.COV2.S at low or high dose, single or two shots; about five received placebo; per-sample allocation not given. Repertoires of vaccine and placebo recipients were sequenced from samples collected on day 63 after the first injection. In Cohort 1b, roughly 25 adults aged 18-55 years were enrolled at a single site in Boston, USA, between 29 July and 7 August 2020. Ad26.COV2.S was a replication-incompetent adenovirus type 26 vector expressing a prefusion-stabilized SARS-CoV-2 spike protein from the original Wuhan strain. Worth noting for this clone: Which antigen it targets is not known. No qualities accompany the bases; no much larger clone lies one base away.

The immunoSEQ Assay was used to sequence TCRbeta CDR3 regions. After extraction, genomic DNA underwent amplification by bias-controlled multiplex PCR, followed by high-throughput sequencing. The authors' analysis ran thus. To quantify the absolute abundance of every unique TCRbeta CDR3 region, sequences were collapsed and filtered. T cell fraction was estimated by normalizing TCRbeta template counts to usable DNA, with usable DNA measured through amplification of reference genes found in all nucleated cells. Repertoire TCRs were annotated as SARS-CoV-2-specific by exact matching of V gene, CDR3 amino acid sequence and J gene to a known reactive TCR set. The reference SARS-CoV-2 TCR set was derived from MIRA and filtered for enrichment in COVID-19-positive ImmuneCODE repertoires, a step that removed public or cross-reactive TCRs. Using the MIRA antigens, annotated TCRs were further analysed by specific ORF or by position within an ORF. Depth was the summed frequency of annotated unique rearrangements, while breadth was defined as annotated unique rearrangements over total unique productive rearrangements. Two-sided Wilcoxon rank-sum tests were used to compare TCR breadth between groups. The immuneACCESS repertoire file appears here via TCRdb, limited to in-frame rearrangements. These files lack a portion of the clones; in checked studies, under half of the deficit traces to unresolved V genes, and the cause of the others is not known. The V and J calls and clone size were taken over from that table, and D and trimming were inferred from the DNA. This sample is represented by some 340,000 clones; 70% to 90% of them were singletons. The ten largest make up around 2% of the sample.

From a lookup of the germline V gene, CDR1 and CDR2 are SGHVS and FNYEAQ. The CDR3 goes from the cysteine to the phenylalanine over 14 residues. Only the CDR3 DNA is retained, 42 bases long and in frame from the first base. Ends trimmed: V by 3 bases, J by 4 bases; bases unmatched to a gene: 3. The chain uses TRBV7-6 and TRBJ1-1, with 9 junctional bases fitting TRBD1. The specimen comprised peripheral blood, sampled in a trial of Ad26.COV2.S vaccine versus placebo. This receptor was taken from a person aged 18-65 years who received the Ad26.COV2.S COVID-19 vaccine or a placebo. The CDR3 protein: CASSLGTGRTEAFF. In nucleotide form, the sequence is TGTGCCAGCAGCTTGGGGACAGGGCGCACTGAAGCTTTCTTT.